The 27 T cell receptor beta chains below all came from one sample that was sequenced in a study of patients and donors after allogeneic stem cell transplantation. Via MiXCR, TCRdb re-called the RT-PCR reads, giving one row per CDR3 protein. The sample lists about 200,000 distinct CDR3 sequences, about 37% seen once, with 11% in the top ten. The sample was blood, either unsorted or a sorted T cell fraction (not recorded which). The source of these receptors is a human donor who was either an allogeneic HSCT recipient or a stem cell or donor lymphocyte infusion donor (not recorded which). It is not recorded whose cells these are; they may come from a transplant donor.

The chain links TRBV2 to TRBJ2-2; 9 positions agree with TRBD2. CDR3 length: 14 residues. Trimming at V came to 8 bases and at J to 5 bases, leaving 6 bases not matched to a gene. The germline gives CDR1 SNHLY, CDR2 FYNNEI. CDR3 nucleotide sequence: TGTGCCAGCCAGCTAGCGGGGAGTACCGGGGAGCTGTTTTTT. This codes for CASQLAGSTGELFF.

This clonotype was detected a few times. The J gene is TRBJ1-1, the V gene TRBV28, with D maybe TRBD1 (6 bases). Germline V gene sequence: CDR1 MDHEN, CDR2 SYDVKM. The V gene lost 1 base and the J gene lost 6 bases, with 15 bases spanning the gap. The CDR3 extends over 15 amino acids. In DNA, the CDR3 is TGTGCCAGCAGTTTATCTATACAGGGAGGCGCTGAAGCTTTCTTT. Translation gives CASSLSIQGGAEAFF.

CDR3 sequence: CASSLDSYTYEQYF. CDR3 DNA: TGCGCCAGCAGCCTCGACAGTTACACCTACGAGCAGTACTTC. V gene TRBV4-3 combines with J gene TRBJ2-7, with D tentatively TRBD1 (5 bases). V was cut by 4 bases and J by 2 bases, with 12 bases left in between. Germline lookup yields CDR1 LGHNA and CDR2 YSLEER. The CDR3 has 14 amino acids.

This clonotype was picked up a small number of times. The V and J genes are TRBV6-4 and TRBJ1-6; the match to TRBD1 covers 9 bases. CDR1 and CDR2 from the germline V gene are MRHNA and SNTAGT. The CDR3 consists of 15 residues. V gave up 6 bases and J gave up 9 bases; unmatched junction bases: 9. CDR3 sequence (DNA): TGTGCCAGCAGCGACCGGGACAGGGTGGGTTCACCCCTCCACTTT. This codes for CASSDRDRVGSPLHF.

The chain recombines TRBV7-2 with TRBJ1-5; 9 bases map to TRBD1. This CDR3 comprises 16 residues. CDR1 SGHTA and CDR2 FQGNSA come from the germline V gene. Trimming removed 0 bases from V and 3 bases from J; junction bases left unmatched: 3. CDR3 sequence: CASSLAGTGFNQPQHF. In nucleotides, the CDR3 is TGTGCCAGCAGCTTAGCGGGGACAGGGTTCAATCAGCCCCAGCATTTT. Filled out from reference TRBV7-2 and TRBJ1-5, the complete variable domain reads GAGVSQSPSNKVTEKGKDVELRCDPISGHTALYWYRQSLGQGLEFLIYFQGNSAPDKSGLPSDRFSAERTGGSVSTLTIQRTQQEDSAVYLCASSLAGTGFNQPQHFGDGTRLSIL.

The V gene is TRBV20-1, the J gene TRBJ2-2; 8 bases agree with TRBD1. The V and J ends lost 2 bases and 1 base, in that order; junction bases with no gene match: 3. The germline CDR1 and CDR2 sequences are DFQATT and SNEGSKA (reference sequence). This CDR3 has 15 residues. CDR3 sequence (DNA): TGCAGTGCTAGACCCGGGACAGGGAACACCGGGGAGCTGTTTTTT. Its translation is CSARPGTGNTGELFF.

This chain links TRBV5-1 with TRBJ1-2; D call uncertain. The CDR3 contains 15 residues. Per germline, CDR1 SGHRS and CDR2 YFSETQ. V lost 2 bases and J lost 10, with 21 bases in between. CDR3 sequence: CASSFKGFRGADYTF. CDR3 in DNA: TGCGCCAGCAGCTTTAAAGGGTTCCGGGGAGCAGACTACACCTTC. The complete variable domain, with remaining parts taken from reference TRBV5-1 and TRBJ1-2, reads KAGVTQTPRYLIKTRGQQVTLSCSPISGHRSVSWYQQTPGQGLQFLFEYFSETQRNKGNFPGRFSGRQFSNSRSEMNVSTLELGDSALYLCASSFKGFRGADYTFGSGTRLTVV.

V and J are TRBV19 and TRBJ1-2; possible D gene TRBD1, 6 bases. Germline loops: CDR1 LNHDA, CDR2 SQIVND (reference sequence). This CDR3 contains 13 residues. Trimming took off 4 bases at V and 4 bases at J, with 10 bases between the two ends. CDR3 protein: CASSKTGLYGYTF. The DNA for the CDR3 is TGTGCCAGTAGTAAAACAGGGCTCTATGGCTACACCTTC.

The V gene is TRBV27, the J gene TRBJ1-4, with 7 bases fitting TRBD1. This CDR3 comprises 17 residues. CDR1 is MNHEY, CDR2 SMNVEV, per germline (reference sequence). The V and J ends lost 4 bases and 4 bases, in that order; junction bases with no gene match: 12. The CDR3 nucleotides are TGTGCCAGCAGTTCACGTGCGGCGGACAGGATTAATGAAAAACTGTTTTTT. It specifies CASSSRAADRINEKLFF.

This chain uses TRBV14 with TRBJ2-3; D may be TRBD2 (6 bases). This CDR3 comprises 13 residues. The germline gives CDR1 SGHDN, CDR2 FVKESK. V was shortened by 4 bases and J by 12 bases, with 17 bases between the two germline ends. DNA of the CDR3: TGTGCCAGCAGCCTCCCGGACTACGGGCCTCAGTATTTT. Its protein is CASSLPDYGPQYF. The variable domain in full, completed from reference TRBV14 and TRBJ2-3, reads EAGVTQFPSHSVIEKGQTVTLRCDPISGHDNLYWYRRVMGKEIKFLLHFVKESKQDESGMPNNRFLAERTGGTYSTLKVQPAELEDSGVYFCASSLPDYGPQYFGPGTRLTVL.

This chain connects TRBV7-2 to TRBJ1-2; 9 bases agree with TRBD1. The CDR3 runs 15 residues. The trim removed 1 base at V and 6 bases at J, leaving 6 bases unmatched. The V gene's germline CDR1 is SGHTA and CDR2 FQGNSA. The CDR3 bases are TGTGCCAGCAGCTTAGACGGGACAGGGTTTAATGGCTACACCTTC. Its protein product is CASSLDGTGFNGYTF.

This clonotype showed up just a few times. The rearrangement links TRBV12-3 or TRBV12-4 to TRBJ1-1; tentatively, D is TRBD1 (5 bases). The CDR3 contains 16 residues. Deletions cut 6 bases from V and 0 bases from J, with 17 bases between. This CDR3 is CASSPRGGFMNTEAFF. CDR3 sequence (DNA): TGTGCCAGCAGCCCTCGGGGGGGGTTCATGAACACTGAAGCTTTCTTT.

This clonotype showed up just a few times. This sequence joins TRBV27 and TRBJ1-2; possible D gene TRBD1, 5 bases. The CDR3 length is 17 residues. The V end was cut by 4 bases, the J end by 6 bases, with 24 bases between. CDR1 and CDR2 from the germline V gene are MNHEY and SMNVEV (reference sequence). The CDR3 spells CASSSRLIPGSRNGYTF. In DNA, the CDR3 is TGTGCCAGCAGTTCACGACTAATTCCAGGGTCAAGGAATGGCTACACCTTC.

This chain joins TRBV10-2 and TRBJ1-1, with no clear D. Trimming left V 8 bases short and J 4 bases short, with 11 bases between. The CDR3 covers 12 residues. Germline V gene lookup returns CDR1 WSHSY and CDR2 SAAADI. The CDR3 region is CASLRPPTEAFF. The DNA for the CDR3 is TGCGCCAGCCTAAGACCCCCCACTGAAGCTTTCTTT.

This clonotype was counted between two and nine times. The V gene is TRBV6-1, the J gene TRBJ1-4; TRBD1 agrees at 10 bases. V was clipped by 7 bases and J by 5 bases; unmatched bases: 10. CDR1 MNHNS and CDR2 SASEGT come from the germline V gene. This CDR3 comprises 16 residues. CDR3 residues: CASKFGTGVQNEKLFF. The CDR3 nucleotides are TGTGCCAGCAAATTCGGGACAGGGGTCCAAAATGAAAAACTGTTTTTT.

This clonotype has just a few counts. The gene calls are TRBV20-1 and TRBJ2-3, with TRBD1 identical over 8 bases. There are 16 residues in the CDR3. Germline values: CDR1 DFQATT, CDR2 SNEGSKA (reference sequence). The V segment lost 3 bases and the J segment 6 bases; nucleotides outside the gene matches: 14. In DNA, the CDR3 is TGCAGTGCTAGTTCGAGTAGGACAGGGCCAAGGGATACGCAGTATTTT. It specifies CSASSSRTGPRDTQYF.

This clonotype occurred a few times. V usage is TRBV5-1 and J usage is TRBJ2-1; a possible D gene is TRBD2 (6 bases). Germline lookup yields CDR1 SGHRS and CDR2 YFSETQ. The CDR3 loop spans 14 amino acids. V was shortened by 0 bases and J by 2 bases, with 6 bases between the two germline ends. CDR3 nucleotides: TGCGCCAGCAGCTTGGGACTAGCCTACAATGAGCAGTTCTTC. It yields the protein CASSLGLAYNEQFF.

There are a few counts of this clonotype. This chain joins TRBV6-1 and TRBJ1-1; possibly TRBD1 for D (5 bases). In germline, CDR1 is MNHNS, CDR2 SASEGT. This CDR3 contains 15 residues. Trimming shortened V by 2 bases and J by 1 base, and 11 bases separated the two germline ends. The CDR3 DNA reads TGTGCCAGCAGTGAAATAGGACACCCGAACACTGAAGCTTTCTTT. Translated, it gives CASSEIGHPNTEAFF.

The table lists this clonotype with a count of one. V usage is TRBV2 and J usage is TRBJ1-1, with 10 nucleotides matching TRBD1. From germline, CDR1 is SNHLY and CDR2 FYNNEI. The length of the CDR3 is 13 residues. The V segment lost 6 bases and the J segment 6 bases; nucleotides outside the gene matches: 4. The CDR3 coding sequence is TGTGCCAGCAGCCGACAGGGGGCGGCTGAAGCTTTCTTT. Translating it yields CASSRQGAAEAFF. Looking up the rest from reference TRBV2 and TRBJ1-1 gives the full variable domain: EPEVTQTPSHQVTQMGQEVILRCVPISNHLYFYWYRQILGQKVEFLVSFYNNEISEKSEIFDDQFSVERPDGSNFTLKIRSTKLEDSAMYFCASSRQGAAEAFFGQGTRLTVV.

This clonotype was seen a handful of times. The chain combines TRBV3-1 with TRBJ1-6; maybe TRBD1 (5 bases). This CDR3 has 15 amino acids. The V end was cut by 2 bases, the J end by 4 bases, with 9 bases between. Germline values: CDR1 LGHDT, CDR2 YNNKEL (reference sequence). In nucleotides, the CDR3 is TGTGCCAGCAGCCAAAGGAGGGGTTATAATTCACCCCTCCACTTT. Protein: CASSQRRGYNSPLHF.

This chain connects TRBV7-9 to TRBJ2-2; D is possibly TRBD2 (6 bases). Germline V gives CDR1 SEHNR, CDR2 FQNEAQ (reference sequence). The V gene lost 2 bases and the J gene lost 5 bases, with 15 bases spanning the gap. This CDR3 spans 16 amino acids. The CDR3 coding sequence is TGTGCCAGCAGCTTACTCGGGGGAAAGATAACCGGGGAGCTGTTTTTT. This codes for CASSLLGGKITGELFF.

The CDR3 coding sequence is TGTGCCAGCGCGCCCGGGGTGGACCATGAGCAGTTCTTC. It specifies CASAPGVDHEQFF. The chain recombines TRBV2 with TRBJ2-1; D possibly corresponds to TRBD2 (5 bases). V dropped 8 bases and J dropped 8 bases, with 16 bases sitting between them. This CDR3 is built from 13 residues. Per germline, CDR1 SNHLY and CDR2 FYNNEI.

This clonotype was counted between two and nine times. The CDR3 sequence: CAISASGGYGYTF. The DNA of the CDR3 is TGTGCCATCAGTGCCTCAGGGGGCTATGGCTACACCTTC. The chain couples TRBV10-3 to TRBJ1-2, with 7 bases fitting TRBD1. After removal of 4 bases from V and 4 bases from J, the junction contained 3 bases not matched to a gene. CDR1 and CDR2 (germline): ENHRY, SYGVKD. The CDR3 totals 13 residues.

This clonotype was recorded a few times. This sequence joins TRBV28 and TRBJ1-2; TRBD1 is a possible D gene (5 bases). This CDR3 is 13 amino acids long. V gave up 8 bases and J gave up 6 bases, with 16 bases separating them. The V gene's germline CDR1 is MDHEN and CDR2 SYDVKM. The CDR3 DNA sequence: TGTGCCAGCCGGGACCCCTTTCATCATGGCTACACCTTC. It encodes CASRDPFHHGYTF.

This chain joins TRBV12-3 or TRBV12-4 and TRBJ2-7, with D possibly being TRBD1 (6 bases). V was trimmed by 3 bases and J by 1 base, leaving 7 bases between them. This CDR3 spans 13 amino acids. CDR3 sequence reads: CASSLGHSYEQYF. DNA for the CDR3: TGTGCCAGCAGTTTGGGACATTCCTACGAGCAGTACTTC.

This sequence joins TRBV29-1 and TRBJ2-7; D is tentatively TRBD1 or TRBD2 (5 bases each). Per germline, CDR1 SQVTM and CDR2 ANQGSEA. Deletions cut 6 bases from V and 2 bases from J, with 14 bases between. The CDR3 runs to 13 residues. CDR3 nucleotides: TGCAGCGTCCCCGGATGGGGGACCTACGAGCAGTACTTC. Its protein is CSVPGWGTYEQYF.

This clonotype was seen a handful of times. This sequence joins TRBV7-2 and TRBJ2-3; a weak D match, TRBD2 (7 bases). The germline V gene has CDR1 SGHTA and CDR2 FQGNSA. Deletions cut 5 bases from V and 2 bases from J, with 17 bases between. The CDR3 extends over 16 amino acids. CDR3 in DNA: TGTGCCAGCAGCGTCCAGGGCGGGGGCCACACAGATACGCAGTATTTT. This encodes CASSVQGGGHTDTQYF.